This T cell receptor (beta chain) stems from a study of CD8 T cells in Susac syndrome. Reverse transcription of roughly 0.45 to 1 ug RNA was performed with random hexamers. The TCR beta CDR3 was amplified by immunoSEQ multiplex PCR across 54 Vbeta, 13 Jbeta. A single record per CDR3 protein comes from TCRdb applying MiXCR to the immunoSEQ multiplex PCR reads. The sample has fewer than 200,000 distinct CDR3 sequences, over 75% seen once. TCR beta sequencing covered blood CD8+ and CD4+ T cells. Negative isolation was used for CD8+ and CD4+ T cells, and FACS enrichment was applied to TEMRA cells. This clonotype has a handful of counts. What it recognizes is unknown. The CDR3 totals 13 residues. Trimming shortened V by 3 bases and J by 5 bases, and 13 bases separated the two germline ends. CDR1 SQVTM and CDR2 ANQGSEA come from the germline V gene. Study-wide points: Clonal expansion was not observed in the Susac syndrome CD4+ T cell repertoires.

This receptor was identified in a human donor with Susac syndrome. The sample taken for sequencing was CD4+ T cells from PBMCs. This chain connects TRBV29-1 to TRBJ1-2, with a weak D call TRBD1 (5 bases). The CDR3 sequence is CSVDSHQGYGYTF. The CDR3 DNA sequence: TGCAGCGTTGACAGTCATCAGGGATATGGCTACACCTTC.